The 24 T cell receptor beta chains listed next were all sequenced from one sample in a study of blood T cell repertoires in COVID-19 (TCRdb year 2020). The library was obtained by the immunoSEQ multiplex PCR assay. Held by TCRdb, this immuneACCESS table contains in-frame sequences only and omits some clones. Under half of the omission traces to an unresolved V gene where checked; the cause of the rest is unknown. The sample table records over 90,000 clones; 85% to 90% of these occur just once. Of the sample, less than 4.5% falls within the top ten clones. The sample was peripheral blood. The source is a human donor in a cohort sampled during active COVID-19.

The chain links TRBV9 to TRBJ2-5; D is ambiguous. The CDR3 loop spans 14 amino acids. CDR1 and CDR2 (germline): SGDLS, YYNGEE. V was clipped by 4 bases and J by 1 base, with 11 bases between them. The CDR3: CASSSTTGQETQYF. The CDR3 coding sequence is TGTGCCAGCAGCTCCACAACGGGCCAAGAGACCCAGTACTTC.

The CDR3 coding sequence is TGTGCCAGCAGTGCAGGGGTAGCTGGCTACACCTTC. Amino acid sequence: CASSAGVAGYTF. The rearrangement uses TRBV28 and TRBJ1-2, with D tentatively TRBD1 (6 bases). Germline CDR1 and CDR2: MDHEN and SYDVKM. The length of the CDR3 is 12 residues. Between the trimmed V and J ends, which lost 5 bases and 7 bases, there was a span of 11 bases.

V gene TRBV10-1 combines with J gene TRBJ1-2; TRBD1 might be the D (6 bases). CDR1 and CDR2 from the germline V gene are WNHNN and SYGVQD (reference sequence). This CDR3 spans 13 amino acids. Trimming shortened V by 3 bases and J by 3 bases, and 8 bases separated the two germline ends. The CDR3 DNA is TGCGCCAGCAGTGAAAACAGGGACTATGGCTACACCTTC. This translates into CASSENRDYGYTF.

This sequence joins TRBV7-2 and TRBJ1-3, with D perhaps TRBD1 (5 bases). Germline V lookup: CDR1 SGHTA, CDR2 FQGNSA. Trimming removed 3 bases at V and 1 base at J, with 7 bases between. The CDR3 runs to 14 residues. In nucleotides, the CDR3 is TGTGCCAGCAGCTTCGCAGGGTCTGGAAACACCATATATTTT. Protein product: CASSFAGSGNTIYF.

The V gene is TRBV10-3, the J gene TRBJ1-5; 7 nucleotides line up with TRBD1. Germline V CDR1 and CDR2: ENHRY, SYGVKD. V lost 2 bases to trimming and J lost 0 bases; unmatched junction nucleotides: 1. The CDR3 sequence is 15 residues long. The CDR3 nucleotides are TGTGCCATCAGTGAGGCAGGGGGTAGCAATCAGCCCCAGCATTTT. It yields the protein CAISEAGGSNQPQHF.

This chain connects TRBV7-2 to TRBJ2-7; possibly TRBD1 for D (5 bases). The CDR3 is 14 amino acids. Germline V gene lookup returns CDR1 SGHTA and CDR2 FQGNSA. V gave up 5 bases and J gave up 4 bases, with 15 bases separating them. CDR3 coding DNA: TGTGCCAGCAGCCCAGGGCCAGGTCTTTACGAGCAGTACTTC. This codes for CASSPGPGLYEQYF.

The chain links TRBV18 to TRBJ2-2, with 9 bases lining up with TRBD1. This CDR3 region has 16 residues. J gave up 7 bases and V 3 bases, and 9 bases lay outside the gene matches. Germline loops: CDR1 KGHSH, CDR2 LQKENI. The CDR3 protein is CASSPPGTGSIGELFF. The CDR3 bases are TGTGCCAGCTCACCCCCCGGGACAGGGAGTATCGGGGAGCTGTTTTTT.

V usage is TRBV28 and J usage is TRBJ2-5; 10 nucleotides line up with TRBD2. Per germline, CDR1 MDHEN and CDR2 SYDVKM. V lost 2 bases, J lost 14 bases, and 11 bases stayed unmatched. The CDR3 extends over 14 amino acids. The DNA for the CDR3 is TGTGCCAGCAGTTTAAGTGGGCTAGCGGGAGCAAAATACTTC. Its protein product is CASSLSGLAGAKYF.

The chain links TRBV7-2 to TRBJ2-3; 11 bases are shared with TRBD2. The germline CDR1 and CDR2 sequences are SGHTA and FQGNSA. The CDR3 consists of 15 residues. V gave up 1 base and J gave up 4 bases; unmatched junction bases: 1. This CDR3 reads CASSLVAGGPDTQYF. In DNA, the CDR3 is TGTGCCAGCAGCTTAGTAGCGGGGGGGCCAGATACGCAGTATTTT.

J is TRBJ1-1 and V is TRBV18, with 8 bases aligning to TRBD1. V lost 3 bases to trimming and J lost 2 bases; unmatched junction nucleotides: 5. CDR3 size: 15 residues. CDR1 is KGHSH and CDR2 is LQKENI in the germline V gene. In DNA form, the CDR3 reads TGTGCCAGCTCACCGGTAGGACAGGGAAACACTGAAGCTTTCTTT. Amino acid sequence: CASSPVGQGNTEAFF.

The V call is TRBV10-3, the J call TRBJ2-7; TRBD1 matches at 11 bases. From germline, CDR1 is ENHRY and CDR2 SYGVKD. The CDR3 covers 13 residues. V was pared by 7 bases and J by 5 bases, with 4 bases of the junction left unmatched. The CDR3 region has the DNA TGTGCCATCACTGGGACAGGGGGGCACGAGCAGTACTTC. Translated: CAITGTGGHEQYF.

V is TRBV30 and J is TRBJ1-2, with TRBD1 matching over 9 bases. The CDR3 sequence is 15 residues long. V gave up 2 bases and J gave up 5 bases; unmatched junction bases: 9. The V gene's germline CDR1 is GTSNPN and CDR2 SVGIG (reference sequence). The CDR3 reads CAWSIKQGAGYGYTF. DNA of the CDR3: TGTGCCTGGAGTATTAAACAGGGGGCTGGGTATGGCTACACCTTC.

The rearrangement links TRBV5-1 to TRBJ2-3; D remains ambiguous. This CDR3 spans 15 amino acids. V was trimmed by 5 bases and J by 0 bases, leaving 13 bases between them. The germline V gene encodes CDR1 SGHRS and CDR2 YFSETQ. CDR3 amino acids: CASRGQAHSTDTQYF. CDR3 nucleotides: TGCGCCAGCAGAGGCCAAGCGCATAGCACAGATACGCAGTATTTT. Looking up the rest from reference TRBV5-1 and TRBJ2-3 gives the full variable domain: KAGVTQTPRYLIKTRGQQVTLSCSPISGHRSVSWYQQTPGQGLQFLFEYFSETQRNKGNFPGRFSGRQFSNSRSEMNVSTLELGDSALYLCASRGQAHSTDTQYFGPGTRLTVL.

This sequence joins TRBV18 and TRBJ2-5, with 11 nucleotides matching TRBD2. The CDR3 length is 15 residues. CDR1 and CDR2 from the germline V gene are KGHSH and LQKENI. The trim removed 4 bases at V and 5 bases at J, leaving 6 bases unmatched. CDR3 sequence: CASSRGLAGRETQYF. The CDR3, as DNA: TGTGCCAGCTCACGCGGACTAGCGGGTAGGGAGACCCAGTACTTC.

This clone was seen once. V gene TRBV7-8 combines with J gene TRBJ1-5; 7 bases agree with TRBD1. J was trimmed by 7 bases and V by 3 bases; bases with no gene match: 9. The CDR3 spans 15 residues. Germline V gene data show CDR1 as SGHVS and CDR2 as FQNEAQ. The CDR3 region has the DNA TGTGCCAGCAGCTTCGACAGGGCTATAGGCCAGCCCCAGCATTTT. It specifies CASSFDRAIGQPQHF.

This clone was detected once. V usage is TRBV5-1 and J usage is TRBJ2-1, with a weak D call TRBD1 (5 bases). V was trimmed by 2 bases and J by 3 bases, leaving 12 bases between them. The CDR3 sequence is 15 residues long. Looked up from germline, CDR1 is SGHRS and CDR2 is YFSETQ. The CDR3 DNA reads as TGCGCCAGCAGCTTAATCCCCGACAGCTACAATGAGCAGTTCTTC. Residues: CASSLIPDSYNEQFF.

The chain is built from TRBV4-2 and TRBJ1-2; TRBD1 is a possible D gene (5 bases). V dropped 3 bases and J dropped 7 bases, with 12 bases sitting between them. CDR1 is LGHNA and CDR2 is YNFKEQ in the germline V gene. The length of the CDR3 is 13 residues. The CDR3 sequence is CASSQEGWSGYTF. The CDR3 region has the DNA TGTGCCAGCAGCCAGGAGGGGTGGAGTGGCTACACCTTC.

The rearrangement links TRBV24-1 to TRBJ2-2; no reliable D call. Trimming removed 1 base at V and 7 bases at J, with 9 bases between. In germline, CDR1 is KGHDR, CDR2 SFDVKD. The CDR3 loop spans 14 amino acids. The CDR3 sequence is CATSDFLLGGELFF. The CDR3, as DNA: TGTGCCACCAGTGATTTTCTCCTCGGCGGGGAGCTGTTTTTT.

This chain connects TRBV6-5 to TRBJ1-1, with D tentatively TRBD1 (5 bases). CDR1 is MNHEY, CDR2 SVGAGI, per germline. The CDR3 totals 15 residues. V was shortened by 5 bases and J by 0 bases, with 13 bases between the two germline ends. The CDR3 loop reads CASSRQGAMNTEAFF. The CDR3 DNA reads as TGTGCCAGCAGTAGACAAGGGGCGATGAACACTGAAGCTTTCTTT.

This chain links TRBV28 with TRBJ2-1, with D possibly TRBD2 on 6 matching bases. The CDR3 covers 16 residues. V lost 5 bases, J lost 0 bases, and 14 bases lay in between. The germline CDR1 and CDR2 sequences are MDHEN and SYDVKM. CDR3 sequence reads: CASSAVAAPSYNEQFF. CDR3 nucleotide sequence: TGTGCCAGCAGTGCCGTAGCGGCCCCCTCCTACAATGAGCAGTTCTTC.

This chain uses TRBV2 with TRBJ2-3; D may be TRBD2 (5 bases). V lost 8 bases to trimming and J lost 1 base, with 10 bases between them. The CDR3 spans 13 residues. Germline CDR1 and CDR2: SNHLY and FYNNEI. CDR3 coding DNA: TGTGCCAGCGGACTTTACCGCACAGATACGCAGTATTTT. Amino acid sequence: CASGLYRTDTQYF.

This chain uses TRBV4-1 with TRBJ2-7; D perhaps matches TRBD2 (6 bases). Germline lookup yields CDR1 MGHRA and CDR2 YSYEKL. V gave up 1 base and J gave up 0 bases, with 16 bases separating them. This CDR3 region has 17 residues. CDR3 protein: CASSQGVASVSSYEQYF. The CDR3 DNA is TGCGCCAGCAGCCAAGGGGTAGCTAGCGTTAGCTCCTACGAGCAGTACTTC.

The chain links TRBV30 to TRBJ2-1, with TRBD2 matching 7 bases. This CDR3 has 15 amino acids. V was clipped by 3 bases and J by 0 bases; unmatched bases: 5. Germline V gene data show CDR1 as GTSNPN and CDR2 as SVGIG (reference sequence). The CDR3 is CAWRSGTSSYNEQFF. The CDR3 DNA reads TGTGCCTGGAGAAGCGGGACCAGCTCCTACAATGAGCAGTTCTTC. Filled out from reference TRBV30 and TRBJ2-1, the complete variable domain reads SQTIHQWPATLVQPVGSPLSLECTVEGTSNPNLYWYRQAAGRGLQLLFYSVGIGQISSEVPQNLSASRPQDRQFILSSKKLLLSDSGFYLCAWRSGTSSYNEQFFGPGTRLTVL.

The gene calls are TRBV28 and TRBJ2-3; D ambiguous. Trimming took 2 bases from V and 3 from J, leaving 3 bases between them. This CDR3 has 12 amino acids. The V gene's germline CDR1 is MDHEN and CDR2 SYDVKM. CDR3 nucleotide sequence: TGTGCCAGCAGTTTAGAGACAGATACGCAGTATTTT. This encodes CASSLETDTQYF.